Below are 27 T cell receptor beta chains sequenced from a single sample in a study of blood T cell repertoires in COVID-19. Profiling relied on immunoSEQ multiplex PCR, and the TCRdb table lists in-frame clones only, not all of them. The profile shows tens of thousands of clones, around 92% of them singletons. Sequences were obtained from peripheral blood. These receptors came from a man aged 45-65 years with active COVID-19.

The rearrangement joins TRBV7-2 to TRBJ2-2, with D possibly matching TRBD1 (6 bases). V was trimmed by 7 bases and J by 6 bases, leaving 12 bases between them. Germline values: CDR1 SGHTA, CDR2 FQGNSA. The CDR3 is 13 residues long. The CDR3 spells CASNSGVAGELFF. DNA for the CDR3: TGTGCCAGCAACTCAGGGGTAGCCGGGGAGCTGTTTTTT.

The chain couples TRBV28 to TRBJ1-1; D is uncertain. This CDR3 spans 13 amino acids. The germline CDR1 and CDR2 sequences are MDHEN and SYDVKM. Trimming removed 6 bases from V and 5 bases from J, with 13 bases in between. The CDR3 region has the DNA TGTGCCAGCAGGACGGGGTGGCGGACTGAAGCTTTCTTT. Residues: CASRTGWRTEAFF. Full variable domain (rest looked up from reference TRBV28 and TRBJ1-1): DVKVTQSSRYLVKRTGEKVFLECVQDMDHENMFWYRQDPGLGLRLIYFSYDVKMKEKGDIPEGYSVSREKKERFSLILESASTNQTSMYLCASRTGWRTEAFFGQGTRLTVV.

The chain has TRBV25-1 and TRBJ1-1; D is ambiguous. Trimming pared 3 bases from V and 3 bases from J, leaving 8 bases between. Germline V CDR1 and CDR2: MGHDK, SYGVNS. CDR3 length equals 13 residues. CDR3 protein: CASSEQRDTEAFF. The DNA of the CDR3 is TGTGCCAGCAGTGAGCAGCGAGACACTGAAGCTTTCTTT. The variable domain in full, with the rest retrieved from reference TRBV25-1 and TRBJ1-1, is EADIYQTPRYLVIGTGKKITLECSQTMGHDKMYWYQQDPGMELHLIHYSYGVNSTEKGDLSSESTVSRIRTEHFPLTLESARPSHTSQYLCASSEQRDTEAFFGQGTRLTVV.

The rearrangement joins TRBV9 to TRBJ2-7; TRBD2 aligns across 11 bases. The germline V gene encodes CDR1 SGDLS and CDR2 YYNGEE. J was trimmed by 2 bases and V by 0 bases; bases with no gene match: 7. CDR3 size: 17 residues. DNA of the CDR3: TGTGCCAGCAGCGTAGAGGGACTAGCGGACAGGACCTACGAGCAGTACTTC. Protein product: CASSVEGLADRTYEQYF.

V usage is TRBV28 and J usage is TRBJ1-2; TRBD1 is a possible D gene (5 bases). This CDR3 is built from 12 residues. V lost 7 bases and J lost 5, with 11 bases in between. Germline CDR1 and CDR2: MDHEN and SYDVKM. The CDR3 loop reads CASNQGWYGYTF. The CDR3 DNA sequence: TGTGCCAGCAATCAGGGTTGGTATGGCTACACCTTC.

J is TRBJ2-1 and V is TRBV4-1; 12 bases are a match to TRBD2. CDR3 length: 19 residues. With V trimmed by 1 base and J by 7 bases, 14 bases remained unmatched. Germline CDR1 and CDR2: MGHRA and YSYEKL. CDR3 bases: TGCGCCAGCAGCCAAGTGGTAGGATCGACTAGCGGGAGTTATAATGAGCAGTTCTTC. Its protein is CASSQVVGSTSGSYNEQFF.

The rearrangement joins TRBV6-5 to TRBJ2-7, with a possible D match to TRBD2 (7 bases). Germline V CDR1 and CDR2: MNHEY, SVGAGI. Trimming pared 6 bases from V and 7 bases from J, leaving 22 bases between. This CDR3 contains 15 residues. The CDR3, as DNA: TGTGCCAGCAGCGACCTAACCTTGGGGGGGCTAGAGCAGTACTTC. It codes for CASSDLTLGGLEQYF.

The chain couples TRBV7-9 to TRBJ2-1, with D perhaps TRBD1 (6 bases). The CDR3 loop spans 17 amino acids. CDR1 SEHNR and CDR2 FQNEAQ come from the germline V gene (reference sequence). V was clipped by 5 bases and J by 0 bases, with 17 bases between them. The CDR3, as DNA: TGTGCCAGCAGCCTCCGGGACAAAAAGAGCTCCTACAATGAGCAGTTCTTC. Its protein product is CASSLRDKKSSYNEQFF.

The table lists this clone with a count of one. The chain joins TRBV23-1 to TRBJ2-1; 11 nucleotides line up with TRBD2. TRBV23-1 is filed as an ORF, its function uncertain. The CDR3 covers 18 residues. The J segment lost 2 bases and the V segment lost 1 base, leaving 7 bases of the junction unmatched. The CDR3 protein is CASSQCTSGGCAYNEQFF. The CDR3 nucleotides are TGCGCCAGCAGTCAATGCACTAGCGGGGGTTGTGCCTACAATGAGCAGTTCTTC.

The J gene is TRBJ2-1, the V gene TRBV19, with 8 bases matching TRBD2. Germline V gene sequence: CDR1 LNHDA, CDR2 SQIVND (reference sequence). CDR3 length: 16 residues. The J segment lost 9 bases and the V segment lost 1 base, leaving 11 bases of the junction unmatched. The CDR3 sequence: CASSIGGGVSGIEQFF. The CDR3 DNA reads as TGTGCCAGTAGTATAGGTGGGGGGGTTAGCGGGATTGAGCAGTTCTTC. Full variable domain (missing parts from reference TRBV19 and TRBJ2-1): DGGITQSPKYLFRKEGQNVTLSCEQNLNHDAMYWYRQDPGQGLRLIYYSQIVNDFQKGDIAEGYSVSREKKESFPLTVTSAQKNPTAFYLCASSIGGGVSGIEQFFGPGTRLTVL.

J is TRBJ1-4 and V is TRBV7-2; 9 positions agree with TRBD1. Looked up from germline, CDR1 is SGHTA and CDR2 is FQGNSA. J was trimmed by 12 bases and V by 5 bases; bases with no gene match: 13. The CDR3 totals 15 residues. Here the CDR3 reads CASSLRQGGVLELFF. CDR3 DNA: TGTGCCAGCAGCCTACGACAGGGGGGGGTTTTGGAACTGTTTTTT. The full variable domain, in which reference TRBV7-2 and TRBJ1-4 provide the parts outside the CDR3, is GAGVSQSPSNKVTEKGKDVELRCDPISGHTALYWYRQSLGQGLEFLIYFQGNSAPDKSGLPSDRFSAERTGGSVSTLTIQRTQQEDSAVYLCASSLRQGGVLELFFGSGTQLSVL.

The chain has TRBV5-4 and TRBJ2-3, with TRBD1 matching 11 bases. Germline CDR1 and CDR2: SGHNT and YYREEE (reference sequence). Unmatched junction bases numbered 6, after V lost 4 bases and J lost 5 bases. The length of the CDR3 is 15 residues. The CDR3 sequence: CASSEDRGPVDTQYF. DNA for the CDR3: TGTGCCAGCAGCGAGGACAGGGGGCCCGTAGATACGCAGTATTTT.

The chain joins TRBV7-3 to TRBJ2-2; D is perhaps TRBD2 (5 bases). Germline V gives CDR1 SGHTA, CDR2 FQGTGA. Trimming cost V 5 bases and J 0 bases, with 13 bases left between them. The CDR3 sequence is 16 residues long. CDR3 loop: CASSPLPGTNTGELFF. In nucleotides, the CDR3 is TGTGCCAGCAGCCCCCTCCCGGGAACGAACACCGGGGAGCTGTTTTTT.

The rearrangement uses TRBV9 and TRBJ2-3, with 10 bases lining up with TRBD2. Germline V gene sequence: CDR1 SGDLS, CDR2 YYNGEE. The CDR3 has 15 amino acids. V lost 3 bases, J lost 4 bases, and 5 bases stayed unmatched. The CDR3, as DNA: TGTGCCAGCAGCGATAGCGGGGGGAGGTCAGATACGCAGTATTTT. Translating it yields CASSDSGGRSDTQYF.

The chain couples TRBV6-5 to TRBJ1-2, with TRBD1 matching over 7 bases. CDR3 length equals 14 residues. CDR1 is MNHEY, CDR2 SVGAGI, per germline. After removal of 2 bases from V and 5 bases from J, the junction contained 5 bases not matched to a gene. The CDR3 protein is CASSYRDSGYGYTF. CDR3 bases: TGTGCCAGCAGTTACCGGGACAGTGGATATGGCTACACCTTC.

The chain recombines TRBV6-5 with TRBJ1-4; 7 bases match TRBD1. Unmatched junction bases numbered 3, after V lost 7 bases and J lost 1 base. Germline V lookup: CDR1 MNHEY, CDR2 SVGAGI. This CDR3 has 14 residues. The CDR3 DNA is TGTGCCAGCACCTACAGGGGAACTAATGAAAAACTGTTTTTT. This encodes CASTYRGTNEKLFF.

CDR3 DNA sequence: TGTGCCAGCTCACCGTCGGTTGTAGCGGGACAAGAGACCCAGTACTTC. It yields the protein CASSPSVVAGQETQYF. The genes are TRBV18 and TRBJ2-5; 8 nucleotides match TRBD2. Germline V CDR1 and CDR2: KGHSH, LQKENI. Germline trimming cut 3 bases from V and 2 bases from J; bases unmatched to any gene: 8. There are 16 residues in the CDR3.

This sequence joins TRBV7-9 and TRBJ2-1; 7 positions agree with TRBD1. The CDR3 spans 16 residues. Germline CDR1 reads SEHNR; CDR2 reads FQNEAQ (reference sequence). J gave up 0 bases and V 5 bases, and 7 bases lay outside the gene matches. CDR3 in amino acids: CASSHLRGSSYNEQFF. In nucleotides, the CDR3 is TGTGCCAGCAGCCACCTCAGGGGGAGCTCCTACAATGAGCAGTTCTTC.

V and J are TRBV6-5 and TRBJ1-1; maybe TRBD1 (5 bases). The germline CDR1 and CDR2 sequences are MNHEY and SVGAGI. This CDR3 is 16 amino acids long. V was shortened by 0 bases and J by 0 bases, with 11 bases between the two germline ends. The CDR3 nucleotides are TGTGCCAGCAGTTACTCCATTCCCAGGGTGAACACTGAAGCTTTCTTT. Its translation is CASSYSIPRVNTEAFF.

This clone was observed a handful of times. J is TRBJ1-3 and V is TRBV5-1; D is undetermined. Germline assignment: CDR1 SGHRS and CDR2 YFSETQ. Trimming left V 0 bases short and J 0 bases short, with 4 bases between. This CDR3 spans 14 amino acids. CDR3: CASSLGSSGNTIYF. The CDR3 coding sequence is TGCGCCAGCAGCTTGGGGAGCTCTGGAAACACCATATATTTT.

The chain couples TRBV6-1 to TRBJ2-7; D gene unclear. Per germline, CDR1 MNHNS and CDR2 SASEGT. The CDR3 is made up of 13 amino acids. Trimming stripped 2 bases from V and 3 bases from J, with 8 bases between. CDR3 residues: CASSEQVVYEQYF. The CDR3 nucleotides are TGTGCCAGCAGTGAACAGGTGGTCTACGAGCAGTACTTC.

This clone was observed once. This chain links TRBV12-3 or TRBV12-4 with TRBJ2-7, with 8 bases identical to TRBD1. The CDR3 sequence is 13 residues long. With 8 bases clipped from V and 3 bases from J, the junction kept 6 bases outside the gene matches. In DNA form, the CDR3 reads TGTGCCAGCTCTTCAACAGGGGGCTACGAGCAGTACTTC. Translated, it gives CASSSTGGYEQYF.

As to this clone: At one boundary the junction diverges from the germline segment, which might be a read error. The V and J genes are TRBV11-3 and TRBJ1-6; D unclear. CDR1 is SGHNT and CDR2 is YENEEA in the germline V gene. This CDR3 is 14 amino acids long. The CDR3 DNA sequence: TGTGTCAGCAGCTTGGAGGGTTCTAATTCACCCCTCCACTTT. It is translated as CVSSLEGSNSPLHF.

This clone appeared a single time. This chain links TRBV6-5 with TRBJ2-3; no firm D call. Germline loops: CDR1 MNHEY, CDR2 SVGAGI. V was trimmed by 7 bases and J by 2 bases, leaving 4 bases between them. CDR3 length equals 11 residues. CDR3 region: CASTSTDTQYF. The CDR3 coding sequence is TGTGCCAGCACTTCCACAGATACGCAGTATTTT.

The rearrangement uses TRBV6-5 and TRBJ2-7, with 8 bases lining up with TRBD1. The CDR3 sequence is 14 residues long. From germline, CDR1 is MNHEY and CDR2 SVGAGI. The V segment lost 5 bases and the J segment 5 bases; nucleotides outside the gene matches: 8. CDR3 sequence: CASSRTGFGHEQYF. In nucleotides, the CDR3 is TGTGCCAGCAGTAGGACAGGGTTTGGCCACGAGCAGTACTTC.

This chain links TRBV6-1 with TRBJ1-5; D is perhaps TRBD1 (6 bases). Germline V gene data show CDR1 as MNHNS and CDR2 as SASEGT. V lost 4 bases and J lost 4, with 26 bases in between. The CDR3 length is 19 residues. The CDR3 nucleotides read TGTGCCAGCAGTGCCCAAAGAGGGGATCCAGGGGTGGTAAATCAGCCCCAGCATTTT. The encoded protein is CASSAQRGDPGVVNQPQHF.

The chain links TRBV9 to TRBJ2-1; tentatively, D is TRBD2 (5 bases). This CDR3 spans 15 amino acids. V lost 0 bases and J lost 7, with 14 bases in between. The germline V gene has CDR1 SGDLS and CDR2 YYNGEE. The CDR3 DNA is TGTGCCAGCAGCGTAGAGGACTCGGCTCAAAATGAGCAGTTCTTC. It specifies CASSVEDSAQNEQFF.